A selection of T cell receptor beta chains follows, all from one sample in a study of blood T cell repertoires in COVID-19. The repertoire was sequenced with immunoSEQ multiplex PCR; TCRdb's copy has only in-frame clones and lacks some. The sample consists of over 200,000 clones, roughly 85% of them appearing once. The sequenced sample consisted of PBMCs or T cells enriched from blood (not recorded which). The receptors here all came from a man aged 35-49 years who had recovered from COVID-19. The CDR3 runs from the conserved cysteine through the conserved F or W. A D gene is named only where the DNA matches it firmly. The listing skips clone size in some rows; elsewhere it reads once, few, many or a size class.

V	J	D	size	DNA	CDR3
TRBV11-1	TRBJ2-1	NA	NA	TGTGCCAGCAGCTTAGTCTCTTACAATGAGCAGTTCTTC	CASSLVSYNEQFF
TRBV13	TRBJ2-7	NA	NA	TGTGCCAGCAGCCATGCTGGGAGGAGCTACGAGCAGTACTTC	CASSHAGRSYEQYF
TRBV27	TRBJ1-1	NA	NA	TGTGCCAGTGCACTTGTCGGGGGTGGTGCTTTCTTT	CASALVGGGAFF
TRBV14	TRBJ2-2	NA	NA	TGTGCCAGCCAGTTCTTGAACACCGGGGAGCTGTTTTTT	CASQFLNTGELFF
TRBV19	TRBJ1-6	TRBD1	NA	TGTGCCAGTAGTATCCTATCCGGCCAGGGGGCAAATTCACCCCTCCACTTT	CASSILSGQGANSPLHF
TRBV5-3	TRBJ2-1	TRBD2	NA	TGTGCCAGAAGACCGACTAGCGGGAGTACCCAGTACAATGAGCAGTTCTTC	CARRPTSGSTQYNEQFF
TRBV2	TRBJ1-1	NA	few	TGTGCCAGCAAGTGGTCGGGAGGGTACACTGAAGCTTTCTTT	CASKWSGGYTEAFF
TRBV27	TRBJ2-3	TRBD2	NA	TGTGCCAGCAGTTGGGTGGCTAGCGGGAAGACAGATACGCAGTATTTT	CASSWVASGKTDTQYF
TRBV29-1	TRBJ2-1	TRBD1	NA	TGCAGCGGAGAGGGACAGGGGACCCGACAAGGCAATGAGCAGTTCTTC	CSGEGQGTRQGNEQFF
TRBV3-1/TRBV3-2	TRBJ2-7	NA	NA	TGTGCCAGCAGCCAAGATAGAGGGAACGAGCAGTACTTC	CASSQDRGNEQYF
TRBV30	TRBJ1-2	NA	NA	TGTGCCTGGAGTGTACAAGGGGGCTATGGCTACACCTTC	CAWSVQGGYGYTF
TRBV30	TRBJ1-1	TRBD1	NA	TGTGCCTGGAGTCTCGGGACAGCAAACACTGAAGCTTTCTTT	CAWSLGTANTEAFF
TRBV9	TRBJ2-1	NA	NA	TGTGCCAGCAGCGCGTCCGGGAGCTCCTACAATGAGCAGTTCTTC	CASSASGSSYNEQFF
TRBV6-5	TRBJ2-2	NA	NA	TGTGCCACAAAGGGCCAGGGGCACACCGGGGAGCTGTTTTTT	CATKGQGHTGELFF
TRBV4-3	TRBJ2-1	TRBD2	NA	TGCGCCAGCAGCCAATCCGGGACTAGCGTCTACAATGAGCAGTTCTTC	CASSQSGTSVYNEQFF
TRBV2	TRBJ2-3	TRBD2	NA	TGTGCCAGCAGTCCATTAGCGGGAGGTTTAACAGATACGCAGTATTTT	CASSPLAGGLTDTQYF
TRBV2	TRBJ1-2	TRBD1	NA	TGTGCCAGCAGGAGGGACAGGGGTGAGCGAGGGCAAGGCTACACCTTC	CASRRDRGERGQGYTF
TRBV6-5	TRBJ2-1	TRBD1	NA	TGTGCCAGCAGTTACGGGGACAGGGGACAGTTCTTC	CASSYGDRGQFF
TRBV7-3	TRBJ2-7	NA	NA	TGTGCCAGCAGCTTAATGGGCGATGGCGAGCAGTACTTC	CASSLMGDGEQYF